The source of this T cell receptor (beta chain) is a study of PD-1 blockade in classical Hodgkin lymphoma. The CDR3 loop spans 14 amino acids. V shed 7 bases and J 8 bases; nucleotides not matched to a gene: 11. Germline assignment: CDR1 MNHEY and CDR2 SMNVEV (reference sequence). Indicated time point: cycle 4 day 1 (C4D1), after more than 5 weeks of nivolumab. Every patient was affected by relapse after autologous stem cell transplantation, while exposure to brentuximab vedotin was not uniform. After PBMCs were thawed, their CD8+ T cells were isolated by magnetic negative selection. Overall study findings and caveats: The causes of the repertoire differences, possibly disease activity or prior therapy, remain undefined. Patients who began taking nivolumab under 1 year after ASCT were left out. A reduction in baseline TCR diversity was reportedly seen in newly diagnosed patients relative to healthy donors.

Worth noting for this clone: Antigen specificity is unknown.

Clones were sequenced by immunoSEQ multiplex PCR, and TCRdb holds only the in-frame ones, with some missing. The table lists 20,000 or so clones, 88% of them singletons, with approximately 4.5% in the top ten. Material: CD8+ T cells from blood, obtained before the fourth cycle of nivolumab. V gene TRBV27 combines with J gene TRBJ2-3; TRBD2 matches 8 bases. This TCR came from a human donor with classical Hodgkin lymphoma. The CDR3 is CASTLLAAGGTQYF. The CDR3 coding sequence is TGTGCCAGCACCTTACTAGCGGCCGGGGGTACGCAGTATTTT.